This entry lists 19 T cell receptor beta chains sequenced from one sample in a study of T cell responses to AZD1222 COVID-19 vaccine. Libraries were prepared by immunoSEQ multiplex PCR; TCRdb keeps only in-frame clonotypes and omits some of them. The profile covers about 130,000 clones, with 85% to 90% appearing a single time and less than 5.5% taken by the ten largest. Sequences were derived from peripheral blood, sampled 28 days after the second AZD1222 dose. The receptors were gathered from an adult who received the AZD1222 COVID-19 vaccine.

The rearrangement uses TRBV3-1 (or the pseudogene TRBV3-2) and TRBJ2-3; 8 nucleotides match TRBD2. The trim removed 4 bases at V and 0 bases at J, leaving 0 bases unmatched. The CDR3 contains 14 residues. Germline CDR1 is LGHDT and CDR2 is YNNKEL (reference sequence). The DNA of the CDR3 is TGTGCCAGCAGCCTAGCGGGGAGCACAGATACGCAGTATTTT. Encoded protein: CASSLAGSTDTQYF.

CDR3 protein: CASSLDRTDTQYF. In DNA, the CDR3 is TGTGCCAGCAGCTTAGACCGCACAGATACGCAGTATTTT. J is TRBJ2-3 and V is TRBV11-1; the D is unclear. The CDR3 length is 13 residues. Germline lookup yields CDR1 SGHAT and CDR2 FQDESV (reference sequence). V was shortened by 1 base and J by 1 base, with 3 bases between the two germline ends.

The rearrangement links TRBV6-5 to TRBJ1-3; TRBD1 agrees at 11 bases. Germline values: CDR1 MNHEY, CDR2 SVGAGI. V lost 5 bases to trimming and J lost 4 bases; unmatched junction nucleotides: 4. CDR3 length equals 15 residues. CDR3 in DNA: TGTGCCAGCAGTATGGGACAGGGGGACGGAAACACCATATATTTT. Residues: CASSMGQGDGNTIYF.

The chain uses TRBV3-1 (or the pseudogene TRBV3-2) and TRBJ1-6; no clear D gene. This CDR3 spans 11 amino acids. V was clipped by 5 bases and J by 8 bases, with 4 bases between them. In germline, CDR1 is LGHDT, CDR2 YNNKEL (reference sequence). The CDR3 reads CASSSDSPLHF. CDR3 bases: TGTGCCAGCAGCTCAGATTCACCCCTCCACTTT.

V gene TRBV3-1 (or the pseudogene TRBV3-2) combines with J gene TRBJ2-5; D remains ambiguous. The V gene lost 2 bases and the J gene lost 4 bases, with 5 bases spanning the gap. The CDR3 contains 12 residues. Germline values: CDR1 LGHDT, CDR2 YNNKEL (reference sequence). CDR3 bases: TGTGCCAGCAGCCAACCGGGAGAGACCCAGTACTTC. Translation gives CASSQPGETQYF.

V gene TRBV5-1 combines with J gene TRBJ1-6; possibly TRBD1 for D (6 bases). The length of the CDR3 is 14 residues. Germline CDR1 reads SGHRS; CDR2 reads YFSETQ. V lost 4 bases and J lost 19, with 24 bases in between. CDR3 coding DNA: TGCGCCAGCAGCCCCGACCGGGACACAGGAGGAGCTCACTTT. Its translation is CASSPDRDTGGAHF.

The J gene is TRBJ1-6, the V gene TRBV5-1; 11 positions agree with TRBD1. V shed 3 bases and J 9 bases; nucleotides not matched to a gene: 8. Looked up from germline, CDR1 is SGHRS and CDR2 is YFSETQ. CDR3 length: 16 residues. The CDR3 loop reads CASSSIPGQGGSPLHF. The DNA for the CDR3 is TGCGCCAGCAGCTCCATTCCGGGACAGGGGGGTTCACCCCTCCACTTT.

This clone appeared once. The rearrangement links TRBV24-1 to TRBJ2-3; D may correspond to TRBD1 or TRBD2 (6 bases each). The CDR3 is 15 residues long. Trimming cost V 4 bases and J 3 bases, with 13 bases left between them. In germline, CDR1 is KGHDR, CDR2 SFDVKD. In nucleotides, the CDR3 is TGTGCCACCAGTGAGTATGGAGGGGGGACAGATACGCAGTATTTT. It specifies CATSEYGGGTDTQYF.

CDR3 protein: CASSLASREETQYF. CDR3 in DNA: TGTGCCAGCAGCTTAGCTAGCCGTGAGGAGACCCAGTACTTC. The V call is TRBV11-1, the J call TRBJ2-5, with unresolved D. This CDR3 is built from 14 residues. Germline CDR1 is SGHAT and CDR2 is FQDESV (reference sequence). The V gene lost 0 bases and the J gene lost 5 bases, with 10 bases spanning the gap.

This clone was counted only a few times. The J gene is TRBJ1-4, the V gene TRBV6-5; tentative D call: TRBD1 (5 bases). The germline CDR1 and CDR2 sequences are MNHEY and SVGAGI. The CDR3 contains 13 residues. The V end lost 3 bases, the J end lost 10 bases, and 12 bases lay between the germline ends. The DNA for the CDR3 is TGTGCCAGCAGTTATGGGACGGGGGGAAAACTGTTTTTT. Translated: CASSYGTGGKLFF.

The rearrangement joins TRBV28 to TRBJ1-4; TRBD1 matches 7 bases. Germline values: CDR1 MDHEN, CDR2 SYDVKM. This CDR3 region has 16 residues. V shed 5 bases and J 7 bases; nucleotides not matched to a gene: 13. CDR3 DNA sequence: TGTGCCAGCAGTCCGGCAGGGACAGAGATAGGTGAAAAACTGTTTTTT. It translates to CASSPAGTEIGEKLFF.

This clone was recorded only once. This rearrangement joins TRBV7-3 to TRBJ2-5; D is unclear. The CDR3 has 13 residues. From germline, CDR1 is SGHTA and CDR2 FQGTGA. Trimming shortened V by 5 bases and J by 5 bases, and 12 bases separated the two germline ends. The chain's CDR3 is CASSPTDTETQYF. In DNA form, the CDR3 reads TGTGCCAGCAGCCCGACCGACACCGAGACCCAGTACTTC.

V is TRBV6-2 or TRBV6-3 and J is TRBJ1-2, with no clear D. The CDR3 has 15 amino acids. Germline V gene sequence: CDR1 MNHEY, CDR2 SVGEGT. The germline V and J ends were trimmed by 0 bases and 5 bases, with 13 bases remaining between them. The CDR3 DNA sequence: TGTGCCAGCAGTTACTCGAACCCCGGGGATTATGGCTACACCTTC. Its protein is CASSYSNPGDYGYTF.

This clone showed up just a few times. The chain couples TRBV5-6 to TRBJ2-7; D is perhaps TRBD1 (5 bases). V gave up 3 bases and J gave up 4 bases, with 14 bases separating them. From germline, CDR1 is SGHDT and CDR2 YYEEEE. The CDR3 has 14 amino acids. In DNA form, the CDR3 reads TGTGCCAGCAGCTCCCCCAGGGATTTTTACGAGCAGTACTTC. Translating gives CASSSPRDFYEQYF.

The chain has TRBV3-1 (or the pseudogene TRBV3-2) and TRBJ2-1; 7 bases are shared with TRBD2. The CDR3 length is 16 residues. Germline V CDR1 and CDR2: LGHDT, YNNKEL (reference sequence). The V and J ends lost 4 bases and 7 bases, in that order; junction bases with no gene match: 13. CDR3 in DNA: TGTGCCAGCAGCCTGCGGAGTATGGGGGGGTGGAATGAGCAGTTCTTC. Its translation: CASSLRSMGGWNEQFF.

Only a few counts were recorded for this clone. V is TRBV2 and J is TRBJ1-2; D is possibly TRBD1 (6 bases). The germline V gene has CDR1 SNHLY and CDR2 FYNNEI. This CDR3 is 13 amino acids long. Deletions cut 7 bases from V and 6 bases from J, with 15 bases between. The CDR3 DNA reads TGTGCCAGCACCGTAGATAGGGGGGATGGCTACACCTTC. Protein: CASTVDRGDGYTF.

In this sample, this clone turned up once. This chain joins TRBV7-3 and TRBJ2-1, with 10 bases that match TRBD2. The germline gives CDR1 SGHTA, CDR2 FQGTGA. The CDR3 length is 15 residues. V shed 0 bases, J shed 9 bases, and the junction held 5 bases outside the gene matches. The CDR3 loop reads CASSLTGTSVGEQFF. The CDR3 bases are TGTGCCAGCAGCTTAACGGGGACTAGCGTGGGTGAGCAGTTCTTC.

The CDR3 sequence: CASSPRQYEKLFF. CDR3 in DNA: TGTGCCAGCAGCCCCCGGCAGTATGAAAAACTGTTTTTT. The V and J genes are TRBV27 and TRBJ1-4; no firm D call. The CDR3 loop spans 13 amino acids. V lost 6 bases to trimming and J lost 6 bases, with 11 bases between them. Germline-derived CDR1 and CDR2 are MNHEY and SMNVEV (reference sequence).

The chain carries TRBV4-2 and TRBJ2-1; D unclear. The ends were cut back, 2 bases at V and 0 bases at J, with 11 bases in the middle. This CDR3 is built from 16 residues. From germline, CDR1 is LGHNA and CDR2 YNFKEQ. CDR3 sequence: CASSQRPTSSYNEQFF. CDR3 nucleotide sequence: TGTGCCAGCAGCCAACGTCCCACAAGCTCCTACAATGAGCAGTTCTTC.